This TCR beta chain was found in a study of blood T cell repertoires in COVID-19. In the study overall: Sources were T cells, B-cell-depleted T cells, or PBMCs; the material itself was cDNA or gDNA.

CDR1 and CDR2 (germline): MNHEY, SVGEGT. The germline V and J ends were trimmed by 2 bases and 0 bases, with 17 bases remaining between them. The CDR3 is 18 amino acids. Method: immunoSEQ multiplex PCR; TCRdb's copy keeps in-frame clones and lacks some. The repertoire holds about 140,000 clones, with 88% as singletons. This chain joins TRBV6-2 or TRBV6-3 and TRBJ2-1; TRBD2 is a possible D gene (5 bases). The source of this sequence is a human donor with COVID-19, enrolled during active disease. The donor label of this sample is uncertain. The sequenced sample was peripheral blood. The CDR3 DNA reads TGTGCCAGCAGTTACGAGGAGGAAGCTATAAGCTCCTACAATGAGCAGTTCTTC. It specifies CASSYEEEAISSYNEQFF.